Shown below are 27 T cell receptor beta chains from a single sample sequenced in a study of cytomegalovirus exposure and HLA in healthy donors. Sequenced by immunoSEQ multiplex PCR; TCRdb stores in-frame clones only, minus some. The repertoire holds about 38,000 clones, with approximately 92% as singletons. Sequenced material: PBMCs. The receptors derive from a man aged 18 to 29 in good health and CMV-seronegative.

The chain links TRBV6-1 to TRBJ2-3; TRBD2 matches 7 bases. Germline V gives CDR1 MNHNS, CDR2 SASEGT. This CDR3 is built from 13 residues. J lost 0 bases, V lost 11 bases, and 5 bases had no gene match. Here the CDR3 DNA reads TGTGCCGGGACTACAACTAGCACAGATACGCAGTATTTT. It specifies CAGTTTSTDTQYF.

The chain couples TRBV19 to TRBJ1-1, with D hard to call. Trimming cost V 5 bases and J 9 bases, with 13 bases left between them. The CDR3 sequence is 12 residues long. CDR1 and CDR2 (germline): LNHDA, SQIVND (reference sequence). CDR3 in amino acids: CASSQGGPQAFF. The CDR3 DNA sequence: TGTGCCAGTAGTCAAGGAGGGCCTCAAGCTTTCTTT.

This chain joins TRBV7-2 and TRBJ2-3, with TRBD1 matching over 9 bases. CDR3 size: 15 residues. J was trimmed by 6 bases and V by 6 bases; bases with no gene match: 10. The germline CDR1 and CDR2 sequences are SGHTA and FQGNSA. The CDR3 bases are TGTGCCAGCAGGCCACAGGGGGCCGTTTTCGATACGCAGTATTTT. Translated: CASRPQGAVFDTQYF.

The genes are TRBV30 and TRBJ1-5; 7 bases match TRBD1. The V gene end was trimmed by 2 bases and the J gene end by 6 bases; junction bases not matched to a gene: 7. The CDR3 extends over 14 amino acids. CDR1 is GTSNPN and CDR2 is SVGIG in the germline V gene (reference sequence). The CDR3 sequence is CAWSTTGVSQPQHF. The CDR3, as DNA: TGTGCCTGGAGTACCACAGGGGTGAGTCAGCCCCAGCATTTT.

The chain uses TRBV27 and TRBJ2-3; D might be TRBD2 (6 bases). Between the trimmed V and J ends, which lost 2 bases and 4 bases, there was a span of 7 bases. Germline V gene data show CDR1 as MNHEY and CDR2 as SMNVEV (reference sequence). The CDR3 has 13 amino acids. The DNA for the CDR3 is TGTGCCAGCAGTTTACTAGCGCCAGATACGCAGTATTTT. Residues: CASSLLAPDTQYF.

This chain links TRBV13 with TRBJ2-3; 13 bases align to TRBD2. Germline V gene lookup returns CDR1 PRHDT and CDR2 FYEKMQ (reference sequence). J lost 4 bases, V lost 5 bases, and 18 bases had no gene match. The CDR3 is 20 amino acids. DNA of the CDR3: TGTGCCAGCAGCACCACAACTAGCGGGGGGGCTTCTCTCTGGGCAGATACGCAGTATTTT. It encodes CASSTTTSGGASLWADTQYF.

The chain joins TRBV20-1 to TRBJ2-5; unclear D gene. Germline CDR1 DFQATT, CDR2 SNEGSKA (reference sequence). CDR3 length: 10 amino acids. DNA of the CDR3: TGCAGCCCTTTGAGAGAGACCCAGTACTTC. Translation gives CSPLRETQYF.

The V and J genes are TRBV6-1 and TRBJ1-3; the D is unclear. The CDR3 loop spans 11 amino acids. The ends were cut back, 7 bases at V and 8 bases at J, with 9 bases in the middle. Germline V gene sequence: CDR1 MNHNS, CDR2 SASEGT. The CDR3 coding sequence is TGTGCCAGCATGAGGGATGACACCATATATTTT. It specifies CASMRDDTIYF.

The V call is TRBV11-2, the J call TRBJ2-3; weak D call: TRBD1 (5 bases). Germline CDR1 is SGHAT and CDR2 is FQNNGV. CDR3 length: 16 residues. V lost 5 bases to trimming and J lost 1 base, with 16 bases between them. The CDR3 reads CASSRLQAAGTDTQYF. CDR3 DNA: TGTGCCAGCAGCCGATTACAGGCCGCCGGCACAGATACGCAGTATTTT.

The chain joins TRBV27 to TRBJ2-4; D gene unclear. CDR1 and CDR2 from the germline V gene are MNHEY and SMNVEV (reference sequence). This CDR3 spans 14 amino acids. Trimming pared 3 bases from V and 4 bases from J, leaving 10 bases between. The CDR3 reads CASSFVSQKNIQYF. CDR3 nucleotides: TGTGCCAGCAGTTTTGTCTCACAGAAAAACATTCAGTACTTC.

The rearrangement joins TRBV2 to TRBJ1-5, with D hard to call. Germline CDR1 is SNHLY and CDR2 is FYNNEI. Trimming pared 7 bases from V and 1 base from J, leaving 14 bases between. CDR3 size: 15 residues. In DNA form, the CDR3 reads TGTGCCAGCATGGGTCCGACACCCAGCAATCAGCCCCAGCATTTT. Amino acids: CASMGPTPSNQPQHF.

This rearrangement joins TRBV5-1 to TRBJ1-1, with D maybe TRBD1 (6 bases). Germline-derived CDR1 and CDR2 are SGHRS and YFSETQ. Trimming removed 4 bases at V and 4 bases at J, with 14 bases between. The CDR3 consists of 14 residues. The CDR3: CASSLTRGTTEAFF. Written as DNA, the CDR3 is TGCGCCAGCAGCCTGACAAGGGGGACCACTGAAGCTTTCTTT.

The chain carries TRBV11-2 and TRBJ2-1; D is unclear. This CDR3 contains 17 residues. The germline gives CDR1 SGHAT, CDR2 FQNNGV. Trimming pared 3 bases from V and 1 base from J, leaving 16 bases between. In nucleotides, the CDR3 is TGTGCCAGCAGCTTGTTTGGGTCTTCGACTTCCTACAATGAGCAGTTCTTC. It yields the protein CASSLFGSSTSYNEQFF. Based on the CDR3 plus reference TRBV11-2 and TRBJ2-1, the full variable domain is EAGVAQSPRYKIIEKRQSVAFWCNPISGHATLYWYQQILGQGPKLLIQFQNNGVVDDSQLPKDRFSAERLKGVDSTLKIQPAKLEDSAVYLCASSLFGSSTSYNEQFFGPGTRLTVL.

The chain joins TRBV19 to TRBJ1-2; maybe TRBD1 (6 bases). Trimming shortened V by 2 bases and J by 3 bases, and 13 bases separated the two germline ends. The CDR3 sequence is 15 residues long. Germline V gene data show CDR1 as LNHDA and CDR2 as SQIVND (reference sequence). CDR3 coding DNA: TGTGCCAGTAGTATACGAGGGGGGGCGGACTATGGCTACACCTTC. Translation gives CASSIRGGADYGYTF.

The rearrangement links TRBV7-8 to TRBJ2-7; a possible D gene is TRBD1 (6 bases). Germline values: CDR1 SGHVS, CDR2 FQNEAQ. This CDR3 contains 13 residues. V lost 6 bases and J 4 bases, leaving 13 bases between the germline ends. CDR3 protein: CASRPGDGYEQYF. The CDR3 region has the DNA TGTGCCAGCAGGCCAGGGGACGGTTACGAGCAGTACTTC.

The chain employs TRBV9 and TRBJ2-3; 8 bases line up with TRBD2. CDR1 is SGDLS and CDR2 is YYNGEE in the germline V gene. This CDR3 has 16 amino acids. V was clipped by 3 bases and J by 0 bases; unmatched bases: 6. The CDR3 is CASSAVAGKSTDTQYF. CDR3 in DNA: TGTGCCAGCAGCGCAGTAGCGGGAAAGAGCACAGATACGCAGTATTTT.

V and J are TRBV5-4 and TRBJ2-2; D call uncertain. The CDR3 runs to 14 residues. Germline CDR1 reads SGHNT; CDR2 reads YYREEE (reference sequence). Trimming removed 2 bases at V and 1 base at J, with 6 bases between. Here the CDR3 DNA reads TGTGCCAGCAGCTTTAGTGTGAACACCGGGGAGCTGTTTTTT. This gives the protein CASSFSVNTGELFF.

The chain joins TRBV19 to TRBJ1-3, with 8 bases matching TRBD1. CDR3 length: 13 residues. J lost 8 bases, V lost 7 bases, and 7 bases had no gene match. Germline V gene lookup returns CDR1 LNHDA and CDR2 SQIVND (reference sequence). The CDR3 loop reads CASKDRGRDTIYF. In DNA, the CDR3 is TGTGCCAGTAAAGACAGGGGAAGAGACACCATATATTTT.

This chain joins TRBV6-1 and TRBJ2-1; TRBD1 matches at 8 bases. Trimming removed 0 bases from V and 9 bases from J; junction bases left unmatched: 4. This CDR3 has 14 amino acids. The germline V gene encodes CDR1 MNHNS and CDR2 SASEGT. The CDR3 loop reads CASSEAGQGREQFF. The CDR3 region has the DNA TGTGCCAGCAGTGAAGCAGGACAGGGTCGTGAGCAGTTCTTC.

The CDR3 here is CASSYLDRDLAPLHF. CDR3 DNA sequence: TGTGCCAGCAGTTATTTGGACAGGGACTTAGCACCCCTCCACTTT. V gene TRBV5-8 combines with J gene TRBJ1-6; 8 bases fit TRBD1. This CDR3 spans 15 amino acids. V shed 5 bases and J 11 bases; nucleotides not matched to a gene: 12. In germline, CDR1 is SGHTS, CDR2 YDEGEE.

CDR3 sequence: CASSVVPRGNEQFF. Written as DNA, the CDR3 is TGTGCCAGCAGCGTAGTCCCCAGGGGAAATGAGCAGTTCTTC. The chain uses TRBV9 and TRBJ2-1, with D maybe TRBD1 (6 bases). CDR1 and CDR2 (germline): SGDLS, YYNGEE. This CDR3 has 14 residues. The ends were cut back, 0 bases at V and 7 bases at J, with 11 bases in the middle.

This clone was recorded only once. V and J are TRBV7-2 and TRBJ2-7; the match to TRBD2 covers 7 bases. The CDR3 totals 15 residues. Trimming took 5 bases from V and 0 from J; bases not matched to a gene: 7. The germline CDR1 and CDR2 sequences are SGHTA and FQGNSA. CDR3 amino acids: CASSQAAGSSYEQYF. In DNA, the CDR3 is TGTGCCAGCAGCCAAGCAGCGGGAAGCTCCTACGAGCAGTACTTC.

The V gene is TRBV6-6, the J gene TRBJ2-2; 8 nucleotides align to TRBD2. V dropped 10 bases and J dropped 7; count of bases not matched to a gene: 8. The CDR3 totals 13 residues. Looked up from germline, CDR1 is MNHNY and CDR2 is SVGAGI (reference sequence). This CDR3 reads CATWTSYSGELFF. The CDR3 DNA reads TGTGCCACCTGGACTAGCTATAGCGGGGAGCTGTTTTTT.

The chain links TRBV28 to TRBJ2-3; D perhaps matches TRBD2 (7 bases). Germline V gives CDR1 MDHEN, CDR2 SYDVKM. The CDR3 is made up of 14 amino acids. V lost 11 bases and J 1 base, leaving 16 bases between the germline ends. The CDR3 DNA reads TGTGCCTGTAGGGGGGCGGGGGGCACAGATACGCAGTATTTT. It encodes CACRGAGGTDTQYF.

This chain connects TRBV2 to TRBJ1-4; no clear D gene. The germline V gene encodes CDR1 SNHLY and CDR2 FYNNEI. V lost 3 bases, J lost 8 bases, and 16 bases lay in between. This CDR3 region has 15 residues. The chain's CDR3 is CASSDDVEGEEKLFF. DNA for the CDR3: TGTGCCAGCAGTGATGACGTCGAGGGAGAGGAAAAACTGTTTTTT. Drawing the rest from reference TRBV2 and TRBJ1-4, the complete variable domain is EPEVTQTPSHQVTQMGQEVILRCVPISNHLYFYWYRQILGQKVEFLVSFYNNEISEKSEIFDDQFSVERPDGSNFTLKIRSTKLEDSAMYFCASSDDVEGEEKLFFGSGTQLSVL.

The V and J genes are TRBV5-4 and TRBJ2-2; TRBD2 might be the D (7 bases). V shed 2 bases and J shed 7 bases, with 15 bases lying between them. Germline values: CDR1 SGHNT, CDR2 YYREEE (reference sequence). This CDR3 region has 15 residues. CDR3 protein: CASSFGGQADGELFF. The CDR3 DNA reads TGTGCCAGCAGCTTCGGGGGGCAAGCGGACGGGGAGCTGTTTTTT. Full variable domain (outside the CDR3, taken from reference TRBV5-4 and TRBJ2-2): ETGVTQSPTHLIKTRGQQVTLRCSSQSGHNTVSWYQQALGQGPQFIFQYYREEENGRGNFPPRFSGLQFPNYSSELNVNALELDDSALYLCASSFGGQADGELFFGEGSRLTVL.

The chain is built from TRBV9 and TRBJ2-3; 8 bases line up with TRBD2. This CDR3 is built from 16 residues. Per the germline V gene, CDR1 is SGDLS and CDR2 is YYNGEE. Losses at the gene ends were 4 bases for V and 3 bases for J; bases not matched to a gene: 10. Written as DNA, the CDR3 is TGTGCCAGCAGCCTCAGTCTCGGGGGGGCTACAGATACGCAGTATTTT. Translation: CASSLSLGGATDTQYF.